The rows below give T cell receptor beta chains drawn from one sample of a study of T cell responses to AZD1222 COVID-19 vaccine. Here immunoSEQ multiplex PCR was the method, and the copy in TCRdb shows in-frame clones only, minus some. The sample contains around 160,000 clones, 91% of which appear only once. This specimen consisted of peripheral blood, obtained 28 days after the second AZD1222 dose. The receptor source for this set is an adult who received the AZD1222 COVID-19 vaccine. Each CDR3 is given with its conserved first and last residue. The D gene is left open where the match is weak. Rows give clone size only sometimes, using once, few, many, or a class for an expanded clone.

TRBJ1-2 | . | TRBV10-3 | . | CAISESRQANYGYTF | TGTGCCATCAGTGAGTCAAGACAGGCGAACTATGGCTACACCTTC
TRBJ2-3 | . | TRBV18 | . | CASSPGLGEVSDTQYF | TGTGCCAGCTCCCCCGGACTGGGGGAGGTCTCAGATACGCAGTATTTT
TRBJ1-1 | . | TRBV19 | . | CASSIAPDRRSTEAFF | TGTGCCAGTAGTATAGCGCCCGACAGGAGGAGCACTGAAGCTTTCTTT
TRBJ1-2 | . | TRBV30 | once | CAWSVQGGNYGYTF | TGTGCCTGGAGTGTGCAGGGAGGGAACTATGGCTACACCTTC
TRBJ2-7 | TRBD2 | TRBV6-6 | . | CASSPQTSGSSYEQYF | TGTGCCAGCAGTCCACAGACTAGCGGGAGCTCCTACGAGCAGTACTTC
TRBJ1-3 | . | TRBV5-8 | . | CASSPRQRLSSGNTIYF | TGTGCCAGCAGCCCAAGACAGAGACTGAGCTCTGGAAACACCATATATTTT
TRBJ1-1 | . | TRBV9 | . | CASSVDPRGNSEAFF | TGTGCCAGCAGCGTAGACCCCAGGGGTAATTCTGAAGCTTTCTTT
TRBJ1-1 | TRBD1 | TRBV11-3 | . | CASKDTGAGNTEAFF | TGTGCCAGCAAGGATACAGGGGCCGGGAACACTGAAGCTTTCTTT
TRBJ1-1 | TRBD1 | TRBV6-5 | . | CASGTGETEAFF | TGTGCCAGCGGGACAGGGGAGACTGAAGCTTTCTTT
TRBJ1-3 | . | TRBV6-5 | . | CASSRFSGNTIYF | TGTGCCAGCAGTCGGTTCTCTGGAAACACCATATATTTT
TRBJ2-1 | TRBD1 | TRBV4-2 | . | CASSQRLDRGPYNEQFF | TGTGCCAGCAGTCAGCGCTTGGACAGGGGACCTTACAATGAGCAGTTCTTC
TRBJ2-1 | . | TRBV5-4 | . | CASSLPSSYNEQFF | TGTGCCAGCAGCTTGCCCAGCTCCTACAATGAGCAGTTCTTC
TRBJ2-2 | TRBD2 | TRBV24-1 | . | CATSDLGTMNTGELFF | TGTGCCACCAGTGATTTAGGGACTATGAACACCGGGGAGCTGTTTTTT
TRBJ1-6 | TRBD1 | TRBV7-9 | . | CASSSTGGIGNSPLHF | TGTGCCAGCAGTTCGACAGGGGGCATCGGTAATTCACCCCTCCACTTT
TRBJ2-1 | . | TRBV9 | . | CASSVGAGIYNEQFF | TGTGCCAGCAGCGTAGGGGCAGGGATCTACAATGAGCAGTTCTTC
TRBJ2-5 | TRBD2 | TRBV5-1 | once | CASSLGLAGTLEETQYF | TGCGCCAGCAGCTTGGGACTAGCGGGGACCTTAGAAGAGACCCAGTACTTC
TRBJ2-7 | TRBD1 | TRBV2 | . | CASHLKTGTDPYEQYF | TGTGCCAGCCACCTCAAAACCGGGACAGATCCCTACGAGCAGTACTTC
TRBJ2-3 | . | TRBV6-2/TRBV6-3 | . | CASSYSGNPRGTDTQYF | TGTGCCAGCAGTTACTCGGGGAACCCCAGGGGCACAGATACGCAGTATTTT
TRBJ1-2 | . | TRBV14 | few | CASSQLTRASGSFNYGYTF | TGTGCCAGCAGCCAATTGACGCGGGCCAGCGGTTCTTTTAACTATGGCTACACCTTC
TRBJ1-5 | . | TRBV7-9 | . | CASSFASGGQPQHF | TGTGCCAGCAGCTTCGCCTCCGGGGGACAGCCCCAGCATTTT
TRBJ1-2 | . | TRBV9 | . | CASSANSDAFIGYTF | TGTGCCAGCAGCGCAAACAGTGATGCGTTTATAGGCTACACCTTC
TRBJ2-2 | . | TRBV7-3 | . | CASSLDGFGDSLTGELFF | TGTGCCAGCAGCTTAGATGGGTTTGGGGACTCCTTAACCGGGGAGCTGTTTTTT
TRBJ1-2 | . | TRBV25-1 | once | CASSDGGYTF | TGTGCCAGCAGTGACGGTGGCTACACCTTC
TRBJ2-2 | TRBD2 | TRBV7-2 | . | CASSLTSGSTGELFF | TGTGCCAGCAGCTTAACTAGCGGGAGCACCGGGGAGCTGTTTTTT
TRBJ2-1 | . | TRBV11-3 | . | CASSFSRENNEQFF | TGTGCCAGCAGCTTCTCCAGGGAGAACAATGAGCAGTTCTTC
TRBJ2-3 | . | TRBV19 | . | CASSHPGLGTDTQYF | TGTGCCAGTAGTCACCCCGGGCTTGGCACAGATACGCAGTATTTT
TRBJ2-1 | TRBD1 | TRBV7-2 | . | CASSLGDSSYNEQFF | TGTGCCAGCAGCTTAGGGGACAGCTCCTACAATGAGCAGTTCTTC